This is a list of T cell receptor beta chains from one sample in a study of blood T cell repertoires in COVID-19. The protocol was immunoSEQ multiplex PCR, while the TCRdb copy is restricted to in-frame clones and leaves out a portion. Among around 87,000 clones listed, roughly 80% were seen once. Sample: peripheral blood. These receptors were taken from a human donor in a cohort sampled during active COVID-19. Both conserved end residues are part of each CDR3. Each record gives: clone size, D gene, J gene, V gene, CDR3 length, CDR3 protein, CDR3 DNA. The D gene is left open where the match is weak. The size entry is marked missing in some rows and otherwise reads once, few, many or a size class.

clone_size: many; d_call: NA; j_call: TRBJ2-7; v_call: TRBV28; cdr3_length: 12; cdr3_aa: CASSSTGLAQYF; cdr3_nt: TGTGCCAGCAGTTCTACAGGATTAGCGCAGTACTTC
clone_size: NA; d_call: TRBD2; j_call: TRBJ2-7; v_call: TRBV12-3/TRBV12-4; cdr3_length: 12; cdr3_aa: CASSATSAEQYF; cdr3_nt: TGTGCCAGCAGTGCTACTAGCGCGGAGCAGTACTTC
clone_size: NA; d_call: TRBD2; j_call: TRBJ2-3; v_call: TRBV24-1; cdr3_length: 16; cdr3_aa: CATSDHSGVLTDTQYF; cdr3_nt: TGTGCCACCAGTGACCATAGCGGGGTCCTCACAGATACGCAGTATTTT
clone_size: once; d_call: TRBD2; j_call: TRBJ2-7; v_call: TRBV5-1; cdr3_length: 16; cdr3_aa: CASSPGGTRGGYEQYF; cdr3_nt: TGCGCCAGCAGCCCGGGAGGGACTAGGGGGGGCTACGAGCAGTACTTC
clone_size: NA; d_call: TRBD2; j_call: TRBJ2-7; v_call: TRBV28; cdr3_length: 12; cdr3_aa: CATGLATYEQYF; cdr3_nt: TGTGCCACGGGACTAGCAACCTACGAGCAGTACTTC
clone_size: once; d_call: TRBD2; j_call: TRBJ2-1; v_call: TRBV10-2; cdr3_length: 15; cdr3_aa: CASSASGSSYNEQFF; cdr3_nt: TGCGCCAGCAGTGCTAGCGGGAGCTCCTACAATGAGCAGTTCTTC
clone_size: few; d_call: NA; j_call: TRBJ2-3; v_call: TRBV11-3; cdr3_length: 13; cdr3_aa: CASSFRERDTQYF; cdr3_nt: TGTGCCAGCAGCTTTAGGGAGAGAGATACGCAGTATTTT
clone_size: NA; d_call: TRBD2; j_call: TRBJ2-3; v_call: TRBV4-1; cdr3_length: 20; cdr3_aa: CASSRYSGGAADTNADTQYF; cdr3_nt: TGCGCCAGCAGCCGTTATAGCGGGGGGGCCGCCGATACAAATGCAGATACGCAGTATTTT
clone_size: NA; d_call: TRBD1; j_call: TRBJ1-2; v_call: TRBV3-1/TRBV3-2; cdr3_length: 14; cdr3_aa: CASSQVQGAVGYTF; cdr3_nt: TGTGCCAGCAGCCAAGTGCAGGGGGCGGTAGGCTACACCTTC
clone_size: NA; d_call: NA; j_call: TRBJ2-2; v_call: TRBV5-1; cdr3_length: 15; cdr3_aa: CASGPGHTNTGELFF; cdr3_nt: TGCGCCAGCGGACCGGGACACACGAACACCGGGGAGCTGTTTTTT
clone_size: NA; d_call: NA; j_call: TRBJ2-6; v_call: TRBV5-5; cdr3_length: 17; cdr3_aa: CASSFPSTASGANVLTF; cdr3_nt: TGTGCCAGCAGCTTTCCTTCGACAGCCTCCGGGGCCAACGTCCTGACTTTC
clone_size: NA; d_call: TRBD1; j_call: TRBJ1-2; v_call: TRBV23-1; cdr3_length: 16; cdr3_aa: CASSQFQQGLRCGYTF; cdr3_nt: TGCGCCAGCAGTCAATTCCAACAGGGGCTGAGGTGTGGCTACACCTTC